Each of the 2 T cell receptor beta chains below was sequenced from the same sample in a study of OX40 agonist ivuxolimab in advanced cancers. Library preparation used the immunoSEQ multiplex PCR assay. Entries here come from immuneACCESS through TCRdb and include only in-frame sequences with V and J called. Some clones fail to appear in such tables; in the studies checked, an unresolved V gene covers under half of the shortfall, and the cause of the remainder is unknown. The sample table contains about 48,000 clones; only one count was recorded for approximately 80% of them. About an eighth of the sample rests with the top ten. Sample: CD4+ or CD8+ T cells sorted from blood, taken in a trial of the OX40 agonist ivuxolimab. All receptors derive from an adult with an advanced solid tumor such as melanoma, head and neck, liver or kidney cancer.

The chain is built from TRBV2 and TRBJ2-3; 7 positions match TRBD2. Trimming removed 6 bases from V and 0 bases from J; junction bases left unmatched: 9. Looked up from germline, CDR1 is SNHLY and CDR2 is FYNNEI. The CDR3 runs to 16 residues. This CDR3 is CASSLQRDLSTDTQYF. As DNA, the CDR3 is TGTGCCAGCAGCTTACAGCGGGACCTTAGCACAGATACGCAGTATTTT.

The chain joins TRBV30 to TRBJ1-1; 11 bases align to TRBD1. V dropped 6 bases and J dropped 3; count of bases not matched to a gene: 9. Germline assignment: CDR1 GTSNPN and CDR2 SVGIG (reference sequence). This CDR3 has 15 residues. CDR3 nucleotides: TGTGCCTGTTCCCAGGACAGGGGGCCGGACACTGAAGCTTTCTTT. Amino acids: CACSQDRGPDTEAFF.